The clone carrying this T cell receptor beta chain showed up just a few times. Its target is not known. The identical CDR3 is also encoded by other nucleotide sequences in the sample. Cells were stimulated with overlapping HIV-1 Gag 15-mer peptides. Responding CD4+ T cells were sorted by upregulation of both CD40 ligand and CD69. CD8-depleted PBMCs were stimulated 15 to 20 hours with anti-CD28/CD49d costimulation, CD40-blocking antibody and enfuvirtide. V was pared by 5 bases and J by 2 bases, with 6 bases between. The CDR3 runs to 13 residues. Germline V gene lookup returns CDR1 SEHNR and CDR2 FQNEAQ (reference sequence). These data come from a study of persistence of HIV-infected CD4 T cells. Across the study: Suppressive ART had lasted a median of approximately eight years.

The immunoSEQ assay was version 4, run in survey mode. The table came from immunoSEQ multiplex PCR; TCRdb's copy has only in-frame clones and leaves some out. The profile shows approximately 25,000 clones, 74% of them singletons. Material: CD4+ T cells sorted from PBMCs after approximately 19-hour stimulation, obtained from a patient who received antiretroviral therapy. This sequence was found in an adult man with HIV who was CMV-seropositive. The J gene is TRBJ2-2, the V gene TRBV7-9, with D unclear. This chain's CDR3 is CASSRENTGELFF. CDR3 bases: TGTGCCAGCAGCCGAGAAAACACCGGGGAGCTGTTTTTT.